A single sample is the source of the 5 T cell receptor beta chains below, sequenced in a study of control samples from healthy donors and cancer patients. Clones were sequenced by immunoSEQ multiplex PCR, and TCRdb holds only the in-frame ones, with some missing. The sample includes some 95,000 clones, almost 90% of them seen just once. Sequencing input: blood. The receptors stem from a man under 40 in good health.

The CDR3 nucleotides are TGCAGTGCTAGTATATCTAGCGGGGGAAATGGTGAGCAGTTCTTC. Translated: CSASISSGGNGEQFF. V gene TRBV20-1 combines with J gene TRBJ2-1, with 10 nucleotides matching TRBD2. J was trimmed by 9 bases and V by 3 bases; bases with no gene match: 11. Germline V gene data show CDR1 as DFQATT and CDR2 as SNEGSKA (reference sequence). There are 15 residues in the CDR3.

The V call is TRBV6-5, the J call TRBJ2-7; weak D call: TRBD2 (5 bases). CDR3 length: 15 amino acids. Deletions cut 7 bases from V and 3 bases from J, with 19 bases between. Germline V lookup: CDR1 MNHEY, CDR2 SVGAGI. The CDR3 here is CASMWGAGTDYEQYF. In DNA form, the CDR3 reads TGTGCCAGCATGTGGGGAGCCGGCACGGACTACGAGCAGTACTTC.

The chain employs TRBV6-5 and TRBJ1-1; a possible D gene is TRBD1 (5 bases). In germline, CDR1 is MNHEY, CDR2 SVGAGI. The CDR3 loop spans 13 amino acids. Trimming removed 6 bases from V and 5 bases from J, with 13 bases in between. CDR3 in amino acids: CASSLGQATEAFF. The CDR3 DNA reads TGTGCCAGCAGCCTGGGGCAGGCGACTGAAGCTTTCTTT.

The V gene is TRBV11-2, the J gene TRBJ2-4; 10 nucleotides align to TRBD2. V shed 5 bases, J shed 1 base, and the junction held 5 bases outside the gene matches. This CDR3 comprises 16 residues. CDR1 is SGHAT and CDR2 is FQNNGV in the germline V gene. DNA for the CDR3: TGTGCCAGCAGCCCCACTAGCGGGAAGGCCAAAAACATTCAGTACTTC. Translated: CASSPTSGKAKNIQYF.

This rearrangement joins TRBV28 to TRBJ2-1; D possibly matches TRBD1 or TRBD2 (5 bases each). CDR3 size: 16 residues. V lost 6 bases and J 0 bases, leaving 15 bases between the germline ends. From germline, CDR1 is MDHEN and CDR2 SYDVKM. The CDR3 nucleotides read TGTGCCAGCAGCCTTCCTCGGGGCAGCTCCTACAATGAGCAGTTCTTC. This codes for CASSLPRGSSYNEQFF.